The 25 T cell receptor beta chains presented below share a single source sample, sequenced in a study of human T cells and chemical hapten exposure. The time point was: pre-sensitization, week 0. Treatment here: therapeutic diphenylcyclopropenone sensitization with weekly scalp DPC. A single record per CDR3 protein comes from TCRdb applying MiXCR to the RACE reads. The repertoire holds approximately 370,000 distinct CDR3 sequences, 5% to 6.5% seen once, with 7% to 10% in the top ten. Specimen: whole blood, collected in connection with sensitization to the hapten diphenylcyclopropenone (DPC). These receptor sequences come from a woman aged 18 to 35 with alopecia areata. Some clones in this sample may be carry-over from other donors' samples.

The V gene is TRBV12-3 or TRBV12-4, the J gene TRBJ2-1, with a weak D call TRBD2 (6 bases). The CDR3 has 15 residues. Trimming stripped 4 bases from V and 0 bases from J, with 10 bases between. CDR3 residues: CASSSAGSSYNEQFF. The CDR3 DNA is TGTGCCAGCAGTTCCGCCGGGAGCTCCTACAATGAGCAGTTCTTC.

There are many counts of this clonotype. The chain recombines TRBV29-1 with TRBJ2-7, with D hard to call. The CDR3 is made up of 13 amino acids. V gave up 4 bases and J gave up 5 bases, with 15 bases separating them. Germline lookup yields CDR1 SQVTM and CDR2 ANQGSEA. CDR3 sequence: CSVAPGNGDEQYF. The CDR3 DNA follows: TGCAGCGTTGCACCGGGTAATGGAGACGAGCAGTACTTC.

The V gene is TRBV6-5, the J gene TRBJ2-5, with D possibly matching TRBD2 (7 bases). CDR1 is MNHEY, CDR2 SVGAGI, per germline. The CDR3 sequence is 15 residues long. V gave up 2 bases and J gave up 8 bases, with 18 bases separating them. CDR3 sequence (DNA): TGTGCCAGCAGTTACGAGACCGCGTGGGGGGGCACCCAGTACTTC. As protein: CASSYETAWGGTQYF.

This clonotype was detected many times. The J gene is TRBJ1-5, the V gene TRBV7-2; D unresolved. The V end was cut by 3 bases, the J end by 3 bases, with 12 bases between. CDR3 length: 15 amino acids. Germline CDR1 and CDR2: SGHTA and FQGNSA. The CDR3 loop is CASSLLPGINQPQHF. The DNA for the CDR3 is TGTGCCAGCAGCTTGCTCCCCGGAATCAATCAGCCCCAGCATTTT.

This clonotype was found a few times. This chain joins TRBV6-6 and TRBJ1-6; D unclear. The CDR3 extends over 13 amino acids. CDR1 is MNHNY, CDR2 SVGAGI, per germline (reference sequence). V shed 4 bases and J shed 8 bases, with 9 bases lying between them. The CDR3 DNA follows: TGTGCCAGCAGTTTGGACGGGGATTCACCCCTCCACTTT. Its translation: CASSLDGDSPLHF.

There are a few counts of this clonotype. This chain links TRBV5-1 with TRBJ1-1, with TRBD1 matching 7 bases. The CDR3 has 13 residues. Germline assignment: CDR1 SGHRS and CDR2 YFSETQ. With 4 bases clipped from V and 3 bases from J, the junction kept 3 bases outside the gene matches. The CDR3 loop is CASSATGDTEAFF. CDR3 bases: TGCGCCAGCAGCGCAACAGGGGACACTGAAGCTTTCTTT.

This clonotype was recorded at least ten times. This chain links TRBV28 with TRBJ1-2; D gene ambiguous. V shed 3 bases and J shed 8 bases, with 13 bases lying between them. In germline, CDR1 is MDHEN, CDR2 SYDVKM. The CDR3 totals 13 residues. The CDR3 spells CASSFQSSGGYTF. CDR3 nucleotide sequence: TGTGCCAGCAGTTTCCAGAGTAGCGGCGGCTACACCTTC.

The table lists this clonotype with many counts. This chain links TRBV25-1 with TRBJ2-3, with 12 positions matching TRBD2. Germline values: CDR1 MGHDK, CDR2 SYGVNS. The CDR3 spans 15 residues. After removal of 6 bases from V and 4 bases from J, the junction contained 5 bases not matched to a gene. CDR3 in amino acids: CASSGLAGSADTQYF. The CDR3 DNA follows: TGTGCCAGCAGCGGACTAGCGGGGTCGGCAGATACGCAGTATTTT.

This clonotype occurred many times. The chain has TRBV2 and TRBJ2-7; D is ambiguous. Germline V gene lookup returns CDR1 SNHLY and CDR2 FYNNEI. With 5 bases removed from V and 3 bases from J, the gap between germline ends came to 5 bases. The CDR3 sequence is 11 residues long. DNA of the CDR3: TGTGCCAGCAGTTGGGACTACGAGCAGTACTTC. This codes for CASSWDYEQYF.

Many counts were recorded for this clonotype. The chain has TRBV7-2 and TRBJ2-7, with a weak D call TRBD1 (5 bases). Germline CDR1 reads SGHTA; CDR2 reads FQGNSA. This CDR3 is built from 15 residues. Deletions cut 1 base from V and 0 bases from J, with 10 bases between. The CDR3 protein is CASSLGQTSSYEQYF. The CDR3 region has the DNA TGTGCCAGCAGCTTAGGACAGACGAGCTCCTACGAGCAGTACTTC.

The sample holds a few counts of this clonotype. The chain recombines TRBV6-2 or TRBV6-3 with TRBJ1-5; D gene ambiguous. The CDR3 sequence is 16 residues long. Trimming shortened V by 4 bases and J by 2 bases, and 15 bases separated the two germline ends. Germline CDR1 and CDR2: MNHEY and SVGEGT. The CDR3 DNA is TGTGCCAGCAGTTGGGGTGGCGGCCGAGGCAATCAGCCCCAGCATTTT. It translates to CASSWGGGRGNQPQHF.

In nucleotides, the CDR3 is TGCGCCAGCAGCCCATTCGGGGGAGAGAACACTGAAGCTTTCTTT. Translated: CASSPFGGENTEAFF. The genes are TRBV5-1 and TRBJ1-1; D may be TRBD1 (5 bases). Trimming took off 4 bases at V and 1 base at J, with 14 bases between the two ends. The germline V gene has CDR1 SGHRS and CDR2 YFSETQ. This CDR3 has 15 amino acids.

The chain carries TRBV9 and TRBJ2-3; 7 bases map to TRBD1. Looked up from germline, CDR1 is SGDLS and CDR2 is YYNGEE. This CDR3 is 15 amino acids long. The V gene end was trimmed by 2 bases and the J gene end by 3 bases; junction bases not matched to a gene: 6. The CDR3 nucleotides read TGTGCCAGCAGCGTTCACAGGGGTGCTACAGATACGCAGTATTTT. It is translated as CASSVHRGATDTQYF.

With respect to this clonotype: A junction end diverges from the germline sequence, so it may reflect a read error. CDR3 in amino acids: CVSSFKDRLNYGYTF. DNA for the CDR3: TGTGTCAGCAGCTTCAAGGACAGGCTCAACTATGGCTACACCTTC. The chain joins TRBV13 to TRBJ1-2; 7 nucleotides agree with TRBD1. The CDR3 has 15 residues. Germline assignment: CDR1 PRHDT and CDR2 FYEKMQ (reference sequence).

There are a few counts of this clonotype. The chain employs TRBV6-1 and TRBJ1-5, with D tentatively TRBD1 (6 bases). Trimming took 5 bases from V and 3 from J, leaving 17 bases between them. Germline lookup yields CDR1 MNHNS and CDR2 SASEGT. The CDR3 loop spans 16 amino acids. The CDR3, as DNA: TGTGCCAGCAGTAAGGGGGGCAGGACGTCCAATCAGCCCCAGCATTTT. It specifies CASSKGGRTSNQPQHF.

There are many counts of this clonotype. This chain joins TRBV7-3 and TRBJ1-1; D uncertain. Trimming took off 7 bases at V and 1 base at J, with 13 bases between the two ends. The CDR3 sequence is 14 residues long. Germline values: CDR1 SGHTA, CDR2 FQGTGA. The DNA for the CDR3 is TGTGCCAGCACCGCCGGCGCGGGGAACACTGAAGCTTTCTTT. Translating it yields CASTAGAGNTEAFF.

This clonotype was found many times. The chain uses TRBV4-1 and TRBJ2-4; no definite D call. Germline-derived CDR1 and CDR2 are MGHRA and YSYEKL. This CDR3 contains 14 residues. Trimming took 8 bases from V and 2 from J, leaving 13 bases between them. CDR3 amino acids: CASSRIGPKNIQYF. As DNA, the CDR3 is TGCGCCAGCTCCCGTATTGGACCCAAAAACATTCAGTACTTC.

This clonotype showed up just a few times. The chain has TRBV2 and TRBJ1-2; TRBD1 aligns across 8 bases. Germline values: CDR1 SNHLY, CDR2 FYNNEI. The CDR3 extends over 14 amino acids. V lost 4 bases and J lost 6; bases outside the gene matches: 7. CDR3 in amino acids: CASSGMNRGNGYTF. The CDR3 DNA sequence: TGTGCCAGCAGTGGGATGAACAGGGGGAATGGCTACACCTTC.

This clonotype was seen many times. V is TRBV7-2 and J is TRBJ1-1; D not certain. V lost 1 base and J lost 0, with 6 bases in between. The CDR3 is 14 residues long. Looked up from germline, CDR1 is SGHTA and CDR2 is FQGNSA. The CDR3 DNA reads as TGTGCCAGCAGCTTAGTCAGCATGAACACTGAAGCTTTCTTT. It codes for CASSLVSMNTEAFF. Drawing the rest from reference TRBV7-2 and TRBJ1-1, the complete variable domain is GAGVSQSPSNKVTEKGKDVELRCDPISGHTALYWYRQSLGQGLEFLIYFQGNSAPDKSGLPSDRFSAERTGGSVSTLTIQRTQQEDSAVYLCASSLVSMNTEAFFGQGTRLTVV.

The V gene is TRBV4-3, the J gene TRBJ2-7; perhaps TRBD2 as D (6 bases). V was pared by 1 base and J by 5 bases, with 18 bases between. CDR3 length: 16 amino acids. Germline V lookup: CDR1 LGHNA, CDR2 YSLEER. The chain's CDR3 is CASSQARLGARHEQYF. CDR3 coding DNA: TGCGCCAGCAGCCAAGCTCGACTAGGGGCCCGTCACGAGCAGTACTTC.

This chain uses TRBV10-3 with TRBJ2-7; the match to TRBD1 covers 11 bases. CDR3 size: 14 residues. V gave up 5 bases and J gave up 5 bases; unmatched junction bases: 5. Per the germline V gene, CDR1 is ENHRY and CDR2 is SYGVKD. The DNA of the CDR3 is TGTGCCATCAGTAGGACAGGGGGCATCGACGAGCAGTACTTC. It is translated as CAISRTGGIDEQYF.

This clonotype was picked up a small number of times. The gene calls are TRBV7-2 and TRBJ2-1; 10 nucleotides align to TRBD1. Germline CDR1 SGHTA, CDR2 FQGNSA. The CDR3 has 17 amino acids. Trimming removed 4 bases from V and 8 bases from J; junction bases left unmatched: 14. The chain's CDR3 is CASSSKRQGARIYEQFF. The CDR3 DNA follows: TGTGCCAGCAGCTCAAAGCGACAGGGGGCGCGTATTTATGAGCAGTTCTTC.

This clonotype occurred a few times. The chain couples TRBV6-2 or TRBV6-3 to TRBJ1-2; 8 nucleotides align to TRBD1. Germline CDR1 reads MNHEY; CDR2 reads SVGEGT. The CDR3 is 13 amino acids. The ends lost 6 bases at V and 7 bases at J; junction bases unmatched: 7. DNA of the CDR3: TGTGCCAGCAGGACAGGGGCACGTAGTGGCTACACCTTC. This translates into CASRTGARSGYTF.

This clonotype has just a few counts. CDR3 in amino acids: CASSMTDSNQPQHF. CDR3 in DNA: TGTGCCAGTAGTATGACAGATAGCAATCAGCCCCAGCATTTT. The chain links TRBV19 to TRBJ1-5; weak D call: TRBD1 (5 bases). Germline V CDR1 and CDR2: LNHDA, SQIVND (reference sequence). The CDR3 sequence is 14 residues long. Trimming took off 3 bases at V and 0 bases at J, with 6 bases between the two ends.

This clonotype was seen a handful of times. The chain uses TRBV6-5 and TRBJ2-2, with D hard to call. CDR1 MNHEY and CDR2 SVGAGI come from the germline V gene. This CDR3 is 14 amino acids long. V was cut by 8 bases and J by 1 base, with 11 bases left in between. Here the CDR3 reads CASGFWVNTGELFF. The CDR3 nucleotides read TGTGCCAGCGGCTTTTGGGTGAACACCGGGGAGCTGTTTTTT.